The rows below give T cell receptor beta chains drawn from one sample of a study of cytotoxic CD8 clonotypes in ibrutinib-treated CLL. The repertoire was sequenced with immunoSEQ multiplex PCR; TCRdb's copy has only in-frame clones and lacks some. The sample shows approximately 150,000 clones, around 80% of them seen only once. Sequencing used PBMCs, obtained after 24 months of ibrutinib treatment. The receptor source for this set is a human donor with chronic lymphocytic leukemia. CDR3s include the opening cysteine and the closing phenylalanine or tryptophan. D genes are given only for firm matches. Part of the rows lack a size; the others show once, few, many or a class for expanded clones.

>TRBD2|NA|TRBJ2-1|TRBV19
CASSLAAGYNEQFF
TGTGCCAGTAGCCTAGCGGCGGGCTACAATGAGCAGTTCTTC
>TRBD1|NA|TRBJ1-5|TRBV7-6
CASSPRGEGEQPQHF
TGTGCCAGCAGCCCCAGGGGGGAAGGAGAACAGCCCCAGCATTTT
>TRBD1|NA|TRBJ1-2|TRBV2
CASSEKDRGPSYGYTF
TGTGCCAGCAGTGAGAAAGACAGGGGGCCTTCCTATGGCTACACCTTC
>NA|NA|TRBJ2-3|TRBV2
CASKGTRQPTDTQYF
TGTGCCAGCAAGGGGACTCGACAACCCACAGATACGCAGTATTTT
>NA|NA|TRBJ1-1|TRBV10-3
CAIRGNTEAFF
TGTGCCATCAGGGGGAACACTGAAGCTTTCTTT
>NA|NA|TRBJ2-2|TRBV5-1
CASSNPPRTGELFF
TGCGCCAGCAGTAACCCCCCACGTACCGGGGAGCTGTTTTTT
>NA|few|TRBJ2-5|TRBV7-9
CASSLQEQETQYF
TGTGCCAGCAGCTTACAGGAGCAAGAGACCCAGTACTTC
>NA|NA|TRBJ1-2|TRBV30
CAWSVPEPHGYTF
TGTGCCTGGAGTGTACCAGAACCCCATGGCTACACCTTC
>NA|NA|TRBJ1-1|TRBV28
CASSFGGTEAFF
TGTGCCAGCAGTTTTGGAGGCACTGAAGCTTTCTTT
>NA|few|TRBJ1-1|TRBV7-9
CASSSYASMNTEAFF
TGTGCCAGCAGCTCCTACGCATCAATGAACACTGAAGCTTTCTTT
>NA|NA|TRBJ1-5|TRBV7-2
CASSLASGDQPQHF
TGTGCCAGCAGCTTAGCGAGTGGGGATCAGCCCCAGCATTTT
>NA|NA|TRBJ1-3|TRBV5-1
CASSSGGRLSGNTIYF
TGCGCCAGCAGCTCTGGGGGCCGCCTATCTGGAAACACCATATATTTT
>TRBD1|NA|TRBJ2-5|TRBV7-2
CASSLFRPADRVSQETQYF
TGTGCCAGCAGCTTATTTCGCCCGGCAGACAGGGTAAGCCAAGAGACCCAGTACTTC
>NA|NA|TRBJ1-5|TRBV7-9
CASSPGGARDQPQHF
TGTGCCAGCAGCCCCGGGGGGGCAAGAGATCAGCCCCAGCATTTT
>TRBD2|NA|TRBJ2-3|TRBV6-5
CASSDPAGPGNTQYF
TGTGCCAGCAGCGACCCAGCGGGGCCGGGGAATACGCAGTATTTT
>TRBD2|few|TRBJ2-6|TRBV6-5
CASSFAGATGANVLTF
TGTGCCAGCAGTTTTGCGGGAGCTACTGGGGCCAACGTCCTGACTTTC
>NA|few|TRBJ1-5|TRBV7-2
CASSLGRGNQPQHF
TGTGCCAGCAGCTTGGGAAGGGGCAATCAGCCCCAGCATTTT
>NA|NA|TRBJ1-2|TRBV7-9
CASSFPPAPGRGYTF
TGTGCCAGCAGCTTCCCCCCGGCCCCCGGGCGTGGCTACACCTTC
>NA|NA|TRBJ1-1|TRBV7-2
CASSFEGGAFLVAFF
TGTGCCAGCAGCTTCGAAGGGGGAGCCTTCCTGGTAGCTTTCTTT
>NA|NA|TRBJ1-5|TRBV2
CASSPAKTMGQPQHF
TGTGCCAGCAGCCCAGCAAAAACGATGGGTCAGCCCCAGCATTTT
>NA|NA|TRBJ1-1|TRBV10-1
CASSDRGKAFF
TGCGCCAGCAGTGACAGGGGAAAAGCTTTCTTT
>NA|NA|TRBJ1-5|TRBV11-1
CASSLGTGTWLQPQHF
TGTGCCAGCAGCTTGGGAACAGGCACCTGGCTTCAGCCCCAGCATTTT
>TRBD2|NA|TRBJ2-1|TRBV9
CASSSGLAGQRVNEQFF
TGTGCCAGCAGCTCCGGACTAGCGGGGCAGAGGGTCAATGAGCAGTTCTTC
>TRBD1|NA|TRBJ1-5|TRBV19
CASIMDRGYNQPQHF
TGTGCCAGTATTATGGACAGGGGTTATAATCAGCCCCAGCATTTT
>NA|NA|TRBJ1-1|TRBV27
CASSPLPRGAEAFF
TGTGCCAGCAGTCCCCTTCCCAGGGGTGCTGAAGCTTTCTTT
>NA|NA|TRBJ1-6|TRBV6-1
CASSGYASYNSPLHF
TGTGCCAGCAGCGGCTACGCCTCCTATAATTCACCCCTCCACTTT
>NA|NA|TRBJ2-7|TRBV7-2
CASSLGGLLSYEQYF
TGTGCCAGCAGCTTAGGTGGACTCTTGTCCTACGAGCAGTACTTC
>NA|NA|TRBJ2-7|TRBV11-2
CASSLLGVSYEQYF
TGTGCCAGCAGCTTACTCGGCGTTTCCTACGAGCAGTACTTC
>NA|NA|TRBJ2-1|TRBV5-1
CASRKVYQGSYNEQFF
TGCGCCAGCAGGAAGGTGTATCAGGGGTCCTACAATGAGCAGTTCTTC
>NA|once|TRBJ2-7|TRBV30
CAWSVNRGPTHEQYF
TGTGCCTGGAGTGTAAATCGGGGTCCGACCCACGAGCAGTACTTC
>NA|once|TRBJ1-2|TRBV7-2
CASSLETGLLNKGGYTF
TGTGCCAGCAGCTTAGAGACAGGTCTTTTGAACAAGGGTGGCTACACCTTC
>NA|NA|TRBJ2-7|TRBV15
CATSARGASYEQYF
TGTGCCACCAGCGCCCGGGGGGCGAGCTACGAGCAGTACTTC
>TRBD2|NA|TRBJ2-3|TRBV9
CASSGGTSGRIDTQYF
TGTGCCAGCAGCGGAGGGACTAGCGGGAGGATAGATACGCAGTATTTT
>NA|NA|TRBJ2-5|TRBV7-9
CASSLVPETQYF
TGTGCCAGCAGCTTGGTTCCGGAGACCCAGTACTTC
>TRBD2|NA|TRBJ2-7|TRBV11-2
CASSIGSGSINEQYF
TGTGCCAGCAGCATAGGGAGCGGGAGTATCAACGAGCAGTACTTC
>NA|few|TRBJ1-1|TRBV27
CASSLRGTEAFF
TGTGCCAGCAGTTTACGGGGGACTGAAGCTTTCTTT
>TRBD1|NA|TRBJ1-2|TRBV10-3
CAISDPEGAPIYGYTF
TGTGCCATCAGTGATCCCGAGGGGGCCCCCATCTATGGCTACACCTTC
>NA|NA|TRBJ2-7|TRBV6-6
CASSYSSEFSYEQYF
TGTGCCAGCAGTTACTCCAGTGAGTTCTCCTACGAGCAGTACTTC
>TRBD2|medium-sized|TRBJ2-7|TRBV29-1
CSVEGGGRTRPYEQYF
TGCAGCGTTGAAGGGGGCGGGAGGACTCGCCCCTACGAGCAGTACTTC
>TRBD1|NA|TRBJ1-2|TRBV10-3
CAISEGTGYQYGYTF
TGTGCCATCAGTGAAGGGACAGGATATCAATATGGCTACACCTTC
>NA|NA|TRBJ1-4|TRBV6-5
CASTPYPGDEKLFF
TGTGCCAGCACCCCCTATCCGGGGGATGAAAAACTGTTTTTT